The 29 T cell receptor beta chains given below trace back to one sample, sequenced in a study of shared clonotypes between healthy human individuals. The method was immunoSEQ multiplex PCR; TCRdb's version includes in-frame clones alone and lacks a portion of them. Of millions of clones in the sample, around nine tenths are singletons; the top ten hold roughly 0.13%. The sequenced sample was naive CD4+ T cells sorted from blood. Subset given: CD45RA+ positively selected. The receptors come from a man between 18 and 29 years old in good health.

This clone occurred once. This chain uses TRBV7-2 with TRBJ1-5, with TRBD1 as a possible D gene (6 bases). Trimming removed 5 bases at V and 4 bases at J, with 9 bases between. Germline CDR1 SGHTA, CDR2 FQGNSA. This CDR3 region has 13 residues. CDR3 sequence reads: CASSRQENQPQHF. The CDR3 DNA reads TGTGCCAGCAGCAGACAGGAGAATCAGCCCCAGCATTTT.

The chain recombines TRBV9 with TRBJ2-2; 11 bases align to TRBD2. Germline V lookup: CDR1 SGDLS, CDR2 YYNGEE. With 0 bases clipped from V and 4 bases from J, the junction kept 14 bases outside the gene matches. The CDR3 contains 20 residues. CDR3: CASSVGLGLAVSRGTGELFF. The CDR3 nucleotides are TGTGCCAGCAGCGTAGGACTGGGACTAGCGGTCTCACGGGGCACCGGGGAGCTGTTTTTT.

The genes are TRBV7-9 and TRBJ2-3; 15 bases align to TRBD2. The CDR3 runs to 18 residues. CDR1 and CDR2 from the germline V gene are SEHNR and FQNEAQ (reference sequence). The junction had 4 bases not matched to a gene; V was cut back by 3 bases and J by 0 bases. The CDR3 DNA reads TGTGCCAGCAGCTTGGGACTAGCGGGAGGACTCAGCACAGATACGCAGTATTTT. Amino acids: CASSLGLAGGLSTDTQYF.

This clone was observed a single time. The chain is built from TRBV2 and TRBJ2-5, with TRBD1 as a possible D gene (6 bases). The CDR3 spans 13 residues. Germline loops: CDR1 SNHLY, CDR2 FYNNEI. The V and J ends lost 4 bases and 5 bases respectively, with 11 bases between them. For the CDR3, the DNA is TGTGCCAGCAGTGGACAGGTGGCGGAGACCCAGTACTTC. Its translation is CASSGQVAETQYF. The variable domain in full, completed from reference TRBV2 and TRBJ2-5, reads EPEVTQTPSHQVTQMGQEVILRCVPISNHLYFYWYRQILGQKVEFLVSFYNNEISEKSEIFDDQFSVERPDGSNFTLKIRSTKLEDSAMYFCASSGQVAETQYFGPGTRLLVL.

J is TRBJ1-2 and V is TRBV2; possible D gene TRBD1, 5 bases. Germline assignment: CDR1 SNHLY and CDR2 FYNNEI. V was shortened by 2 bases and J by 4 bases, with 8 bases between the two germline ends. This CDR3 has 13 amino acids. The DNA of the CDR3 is TGTGCCAGCAGTGAAAGACAGACCTATGGCTACACCTTC. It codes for CASSERQTYGYTF.

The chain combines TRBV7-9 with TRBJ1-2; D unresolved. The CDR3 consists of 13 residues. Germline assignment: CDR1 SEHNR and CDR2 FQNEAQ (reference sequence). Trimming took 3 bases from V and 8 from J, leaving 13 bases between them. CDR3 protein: CASSFPGLGGYTF. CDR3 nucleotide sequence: TGTGCCAGCAGCTTCCCAGGACTCGGAGGCTACACCTTC.

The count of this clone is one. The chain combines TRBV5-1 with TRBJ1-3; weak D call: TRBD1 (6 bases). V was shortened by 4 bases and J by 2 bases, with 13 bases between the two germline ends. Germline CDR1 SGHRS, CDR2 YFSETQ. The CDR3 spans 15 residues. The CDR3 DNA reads TGCGCCAGCAGCCGAAAGGGGGACCCTGGAAACACCATATATTTT. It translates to CASSRKGDPGNTIYF.

The CDR3 sequence: CAWSVRGYSGNTIYF. The CDR3 coding sequence is TGTGCCTGGAGTGTCCGGGGTTACTCTGGAAACACCATATATTTT. J is TRBJ1-3 and V is TRBV30; D uncertain. This CDR3 region has 15 residues. Germline V gene data show CDR1 as GTSNPN and CDR2 as SVGIG (reference sequence). Trimming removed 0 bases from V and 0 bases from J, with 9 bases in between.

CDR3 coding DNA: TGTGCCAGTCTGGGGACAGAGTCCTACGAGCAGTACTTC. It translates to CASLGTESYEQYF. The rearrangement joins TRBV19 to TRBJ2-7, with 7 nucleotides matching TRBD1. CDR3 length equals 13 residues. Germline V gene data show CDR1 as LNHDA and CDR2 as SQIVND (reference sequence). J was trimmed by 1 base and V by 8 bases; bases with no gene match: 5.

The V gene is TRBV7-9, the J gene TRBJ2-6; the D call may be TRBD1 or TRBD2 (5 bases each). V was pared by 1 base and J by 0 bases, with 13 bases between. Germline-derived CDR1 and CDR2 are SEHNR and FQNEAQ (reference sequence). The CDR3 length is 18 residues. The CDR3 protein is CASSLVGAEHSGANVLTF. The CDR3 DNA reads TGTGCCAGCAGCTTAGTCGGGGCAGAACACTCTGGGGCCAACGTCCTGACTTTC. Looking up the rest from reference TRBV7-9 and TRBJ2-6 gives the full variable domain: DTGVSQNPRHKITKRGQNVTFRCDPISEHNRLYWYRQTLGQGPEFLTYFQNEAQLEKSRLLSDRFSAERPKGSFSTLEIQRTEQGDSAMYLCASSLVGAEHSGANVLTFGAGSRLTVL.

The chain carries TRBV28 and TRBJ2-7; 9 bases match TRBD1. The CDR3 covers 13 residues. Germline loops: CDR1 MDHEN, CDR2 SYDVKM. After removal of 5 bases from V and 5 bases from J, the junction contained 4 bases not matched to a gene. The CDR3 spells CASSVTGGNEQYF. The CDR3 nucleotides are TGTGCCAGCAGTGTAACAGGGGGCAACGAGCAGTACTTC.

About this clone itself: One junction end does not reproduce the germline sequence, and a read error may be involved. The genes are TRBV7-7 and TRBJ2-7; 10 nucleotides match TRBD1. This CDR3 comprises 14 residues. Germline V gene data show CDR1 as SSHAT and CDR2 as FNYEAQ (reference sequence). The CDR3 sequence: CASSPGQGRLEQYF. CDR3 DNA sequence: TGTGCTAGCAGCCCGGGACAGGGGAGGCTCGAGCAGTACTTC.

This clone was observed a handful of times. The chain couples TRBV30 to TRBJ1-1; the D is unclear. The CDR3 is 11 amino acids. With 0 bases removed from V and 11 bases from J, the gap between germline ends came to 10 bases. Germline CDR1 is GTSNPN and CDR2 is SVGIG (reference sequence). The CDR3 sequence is CAWSVGRAAFF. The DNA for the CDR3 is TGTGCCTGGAGTGTCGGCCGGGCTGCTTTCTTT.

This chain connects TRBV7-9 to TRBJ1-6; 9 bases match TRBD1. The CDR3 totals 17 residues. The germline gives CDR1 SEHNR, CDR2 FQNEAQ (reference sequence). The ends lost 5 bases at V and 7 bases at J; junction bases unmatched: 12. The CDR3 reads CASSLLTGGAGNSPLHF. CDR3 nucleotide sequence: TGTGCCAGCAGCCTTCTAACAGGGGGCGCCGGGAATTCACCCCTCCACTTT.

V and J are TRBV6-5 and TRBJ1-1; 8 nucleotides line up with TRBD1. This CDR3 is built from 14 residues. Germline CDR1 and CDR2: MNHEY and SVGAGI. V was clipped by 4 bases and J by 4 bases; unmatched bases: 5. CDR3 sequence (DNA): TGTGCCAGCAGTTTGGACAGGGTTCTCACTGAAGCTTTCTTT. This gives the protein CASSLDRVLTEAFF.

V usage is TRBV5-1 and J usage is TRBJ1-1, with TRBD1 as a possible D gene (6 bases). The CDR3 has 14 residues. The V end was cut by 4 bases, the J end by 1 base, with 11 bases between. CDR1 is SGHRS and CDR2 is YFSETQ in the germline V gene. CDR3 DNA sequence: TGCGCCAGCAGCCAGACAGGTTCGAACACTGAAGCTTTCTTT. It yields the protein CASSQTGSNTEAFF.

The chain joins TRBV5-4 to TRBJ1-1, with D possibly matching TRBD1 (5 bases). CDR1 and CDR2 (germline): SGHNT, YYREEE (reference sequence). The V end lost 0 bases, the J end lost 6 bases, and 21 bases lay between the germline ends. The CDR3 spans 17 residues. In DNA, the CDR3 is TGTGCCAGCAGCTTGGCCGGCCGCCCGGGGACTAACGCTGAAGCTTTCTTT. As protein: CASSLAGRPGTNAEAFF.

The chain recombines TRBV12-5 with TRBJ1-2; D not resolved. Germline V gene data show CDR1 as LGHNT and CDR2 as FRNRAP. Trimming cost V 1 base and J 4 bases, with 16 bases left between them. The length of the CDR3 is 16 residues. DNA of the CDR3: TGTGCTAGTGGTTTGGGCCTCCAGTTCGCGGGCTATGGCTACACCTTC. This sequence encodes CASGLGLQFAGYGYTF.

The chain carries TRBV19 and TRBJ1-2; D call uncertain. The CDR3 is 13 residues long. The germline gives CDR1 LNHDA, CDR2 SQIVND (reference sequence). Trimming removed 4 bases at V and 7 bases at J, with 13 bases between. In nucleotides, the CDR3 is TGTGCCAGTAGTAATGGGGTAGTAAGTGGCTACACCTTC. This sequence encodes CASSNGVVSGYTF.

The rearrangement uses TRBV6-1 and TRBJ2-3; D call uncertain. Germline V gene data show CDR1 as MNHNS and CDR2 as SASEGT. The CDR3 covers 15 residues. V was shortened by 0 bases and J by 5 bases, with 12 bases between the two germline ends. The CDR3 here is CASSEAKVGGDTQYF. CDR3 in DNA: TGTGCCAGCAGTGAAGCCAAGGTTGGTGGAGATACGCAGTATTTT.

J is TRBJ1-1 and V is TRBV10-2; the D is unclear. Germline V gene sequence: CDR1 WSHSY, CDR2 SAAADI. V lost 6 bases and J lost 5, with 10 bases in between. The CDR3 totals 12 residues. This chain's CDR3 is CASRVEETEAFF. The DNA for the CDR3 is TGCGCCAGCAGGGTCGAGGAGACTGAAGCTTTCTTT.

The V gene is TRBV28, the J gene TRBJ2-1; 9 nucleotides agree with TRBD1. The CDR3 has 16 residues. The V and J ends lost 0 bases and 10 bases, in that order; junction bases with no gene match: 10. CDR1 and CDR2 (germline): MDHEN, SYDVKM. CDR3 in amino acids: CASSLWPDRGNMEQFF. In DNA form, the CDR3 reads TGTGCCAGCAGTTTATGGCCGGACAGGGGTAATATGGAGCAGTTCTTC.

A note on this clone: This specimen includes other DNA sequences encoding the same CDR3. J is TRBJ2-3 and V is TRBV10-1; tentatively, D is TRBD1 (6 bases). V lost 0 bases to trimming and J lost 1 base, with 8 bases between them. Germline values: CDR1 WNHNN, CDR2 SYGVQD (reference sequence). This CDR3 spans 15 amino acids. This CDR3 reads CASSESAGGTDTQYF. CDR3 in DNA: TGCGCCAGCAGTGAGTCGGCAGGGGGCACAGATACGCAGTATTTT.

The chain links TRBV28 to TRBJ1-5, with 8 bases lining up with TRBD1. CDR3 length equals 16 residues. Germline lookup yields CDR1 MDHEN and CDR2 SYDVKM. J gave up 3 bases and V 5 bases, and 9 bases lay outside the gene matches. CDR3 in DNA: TGTGCCAGCAGTCCCCAGGGCAGGGGGCCCAATCAGCCCCAGCATTTT. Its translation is CASSPQGRGPNQPQHF.

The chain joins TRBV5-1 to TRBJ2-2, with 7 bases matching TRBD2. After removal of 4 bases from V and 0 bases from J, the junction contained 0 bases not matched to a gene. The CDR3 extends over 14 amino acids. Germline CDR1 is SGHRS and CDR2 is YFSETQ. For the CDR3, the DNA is TGCGCCAGCAGCGGGACTACGAACACCGGGGAGCTGTTTTTT. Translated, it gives CASSGTTNTGELFF.

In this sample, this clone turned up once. In DNA, the CDR3 is TGTGCCAGCAGCTTAACTAGCGGGGGCTCCTACGAGCAGTACTTC. As protein: CASSLTSGGSYEQYF. V and J are TRBV11-1 and TRBJ2-7; 11 bases are shared with TRBD2. Germline V gene data show CDR1 as SGHAT and CDR2 as FQDESV (reference sequence). With V trimmed by 2 bases and J by 0 bases, 0 bases remained unmatched. The CDR3 totals 15 residues.

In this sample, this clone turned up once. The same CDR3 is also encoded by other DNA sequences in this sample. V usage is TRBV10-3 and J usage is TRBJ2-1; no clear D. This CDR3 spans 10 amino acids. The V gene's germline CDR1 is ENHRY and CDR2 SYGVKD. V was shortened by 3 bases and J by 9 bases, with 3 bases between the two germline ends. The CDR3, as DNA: TGTGCCATCAGTGATGGTGAGCAGTTCTTC. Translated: CAISDGEQFF.

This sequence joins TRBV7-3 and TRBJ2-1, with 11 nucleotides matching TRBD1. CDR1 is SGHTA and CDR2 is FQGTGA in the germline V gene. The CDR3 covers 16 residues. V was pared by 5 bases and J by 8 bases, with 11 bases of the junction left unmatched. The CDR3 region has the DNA TGTGCCAGCAGCGCATACGGGACAGGGGGTGTCGATGAGCAGTTCTTC. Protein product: CASSAYGTGGVDEQFF. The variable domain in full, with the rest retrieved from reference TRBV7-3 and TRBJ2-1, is GAGVSQTPSNKVTEKGKYVELRCDPISGHTALYWYRQSLGQGPEFLIYFQGTGAADDSGLPNDRFFAVRPEGSVSTLKIQRTERGDSAVYLCASSAYGTGGVDEQFFGPGTRLTVL.

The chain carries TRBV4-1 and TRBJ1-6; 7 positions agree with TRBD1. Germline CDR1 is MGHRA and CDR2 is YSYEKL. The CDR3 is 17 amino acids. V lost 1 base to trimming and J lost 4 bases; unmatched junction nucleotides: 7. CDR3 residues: CASSQVGGGQYNSPLHF. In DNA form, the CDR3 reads TGCGCCAGCAGCCAAGTGGGGGGGGGACAGTATAATTCACCCCTCCACTTT.